Below, one T cell receptor beta chain is given with its context. As yet, its antigen is unknown. The sample is drawn from a study of Graves' ophthalmopathy and Graves' hyperthyroidism. Patients were left out if they had other autoimmune diseases, uncontrolled infections, pregnancy or lactation. Study-level findings and limits: It was with around 70% sensitivity and approximately 72% specificity that the model predicted ophthalmopathy progression. Blood also carried most expanded thyroid clonotypes exceeding 0.001 frequency.

RNA served as the template for amplifying TCR beta CDR3 regions. HTBI primers primed a first-round RT-PCR, and a second-round multiplex PCR followed. One entry per CDR3 protein, called by TCRdb with MiXCR from the multiplex PCR reads. The sample carries over a million distinct CDR3 sequences, about 35% recorded once. Trimming cost V 8 bases and J 6 bases; bases outside gene matches: 10. This CDR3 contains 15 residues. Source material: peripheral blood or thyroid tissue (not recorded which). This chain uses TRBV12-3 or TRBV12-4 with TRBJ2-2, with 9 bases lining up with TRBD2. The origin of this receptor is an adult man with Graves' hyperthyroidism. This CDR3 reads CASQKAGGMSGELFF. The CDR3 nucleotides read TGTGCCAGCCAAAAGGCGGGAGGGATGTCCGGGGAGCTGTTTTTT.